This T cell receptor (beta chain) was sequenced during a study of T cells in Graves' hyperthyroidism and ophthalmopathy. This CDR3 contains 15 residues. Germline lookup yields CDR1 LNHDA and CDR2 SQIVND (reference sequence). The J segment lost 3 bases and the V segment lost 6 bases, leaving 7 bases of the junction unmatched. Researchers took RNA transcripts and amplified the TCR beta CDR3 regions from them. An initial round of RT-PCR targeting the TCR CDR3 relied on the HTBI primer set. TCRdb reanalysed the multiplex PCR reads using MiXCR and keeps one entry per CDR3 protein. The data show hundreds of thousands of distinct CDR3 sequences, with around a quarter seen just once and about 11% held by the top ten.

This clonotype originated in a woman aged 30 to 39 with Graves' ophthalmopathy. The sequenced sample consisted of blood. The chain has TRBV19 and TRBJ1-5, with 8 positions matching TRBD1. The CDR3 loop reads CASSTTGDNNQPQHF. CDR3 bases: TGTGCCAGTAGCACGACAGGGGATAACAATCAGCCCCAGCATTTT.